The 25 T cell receptor beta chains below all came from one sample that was sequenced in a study of cytomegalovirus exposure and HLA in healthy donors. Vbeta (60) and Jbeta (13) primers were used in the PCR. This table comes from immunoSEQ multiplex PCR, and its TCRdb copy is limited to in-frame clones, with some not included. The table has fewer than 250,000 clones, about 85% seen once. Sequencing used PBMCs. The receptors were gathered from a woman aged 50 to 60 in good health and CMV-seropositive.

This clone was seen just once. This rearrangement joins TRBV27 to TRBJ2-7; 7 nucleotides line up with TRBD1. Trimming removed 2 bases from V and 2 bases from J; junction bases left unmatched: 3. This CDR3 has 14 amino acids. Germline CDR1 MNHEY, CDR2 SMNVEV (reference sequence). CDR3 bases: TGTGCCAGCAGTTTAATAGGGACAGCCTACGAGCAGTACTTC. The encoded protein is CASSLIGTAYEQYF.

The chain couples TRBV18 to TRBJ2-7; no definite D call. Trimming shortened V by 0 bases and J by 7 bases, and 13 bases separated the two germline ends. The CDR3 is made up of 14 amino acids. In germline, CDR1 is KGHSH, CDR2 LQKENI. The CDR3 DNA is TGTGCCAGCTCACCACCGAACAGAGTAGTGGAGCAGTACTTC. It specifies CASSPPNRVVEQYF.

V gene TRBV6-6 combines with J gene TRBJ2-2; maybe TRBD2 (7 bases). The V end was cut by 2 bases, the J end by 4 bases, with 14 bases between. Germline V CDR1 and CDR2: MNHNY, SVGAGI (reference sequence). This CDR3 is built from 16 residues. The CDR3 loop is CASSYAGAQVTGELFF. The CDR3 nucleotides are TGTGCCAGCAGTTACGCGGGGGCCCAAGTCACCGGGGAGCTGTTTTTT.

The chain links TRBV28 to TRBJ1-4; no clear D gene. Looked up from germline, CDR1 is MDHEN and CDR2 is SYDVKM. Trimming shortened V by 6 bases and J by 3 bases, and 8 bases separated the two germline ends. The CDR3 covers 13 residues. In nucleotides, the CDR3 is TGTGCCAGCAGACAGCATTCTAATGAAAAACTGTTTTTT. Its translation is CASRQHSNEKLFF.

V usage is TRBV6-5 and J usage is TRBJ1-1; weak D call: TRBD1 (6 bases). V was shortened by 4 bases and J by 7 bases, with 16 bases between the two germline ends. The CDR3 is 14 residues long. Germline loops: CDR1 MNHEY, CDR2 SVGAGI. The CDR3 DNA is TGTGCCAGCAGTTTCACAGGGAGGGGAGATGAAGCTTTCTTT. It codes for CASSFTGRGDEAFF.

This clone has a single count. The chain combines TRBV5-1 with TRBJ2-7; tentative D call: TRBD2 (5 bases). V shed 5 bases and J shed 3 bases, with 12 bases lying between them. The CDR3 consists of 13 residues. Germline assignment: CDR1 SGHRS and CDR2 YFSETQ. CDR3 loop: CASRREAIYEQYF. Here the CDR3 DNA reads TGCGCCAGCAGGAGGGAAGCCATCTACGAGCAGTACTTC.

This rearrangement joins TRBV6-6 to TRBJ2-7; 10 positions agree with TRBD1. V shed 7 bases, J shed 6 bases, and the junction held 15 bases outside the gene matches. This CDR3 is built from 16 residues. CDR1 and CDR2 from the germline V gene are MNHNY and SVGAGI (reference sequence). Here the CDR3 reads CASKPLGTGVWGEQYF. The CDR3 coding sequence is TGTGCCAGCAAACCCCTTGGGACAGGGGTGTGGGGCGAGCAGTACTTC.

The J gene is TRBJ2-7, the V gene TRBV6-1; 8 bases fit TRBD1. The length of the CDR3 is 15 residues. From germline, CDR1 is MNHNS and CDR2 SASEGT. The ends lost 3 bases at V and 3 bases at J; junction bases unmatched: 7. DNA of the CDR3: TGTGCCAGCAGTGAGTACGGACAGGGTAACTACGAGCAGTACTTC. This encodes CASSEYGQGNYEQYF.

This chain uses TRBV5-1 with TRBJ2-5; weak D call: TRBD2 (7 bases). With 3 bases removed from V and 5 bases from J, the gap between germline ends came to 23 bases. The CDR3 covers 17 residues. CDR1 and CDR2 (germline): SGHRS, YFSETQ. CDR3 sequence reads: CASSWRGGGAAGETQYF. CDR3 bases: TGCGCCAGCAGCTGGAGGGGCGGGGGCGCAGCGGGGGAGACCCAGTACTTC.

This chain joins TRBV19 and TRBJ1-1; 7 bases agree with TRBD1. Per germline, CDR1 LNHDA and CDR2 SQIVND (reference sequence). The CDR3 consists of 13 residues. J lost 8 bases, V lost 5 bases, and 8 bases had no gene match. The DNA for the CDR3 is TGTGCCAGTAGTGTACAGGGGTTAGGAGAAGCTTTCTTT. Protein: CASSVQGLGEAFF. Together with reference TRBV19 and TRBJ1-1, the CDR3 gives the full variable domain: DGGITQSPKYLFRKEGQNVTLSCEQNLNHDAMYWYRQDPGQGLRLIYYSQIVNDFQKGDIAEGYSVSREKKESFPLTVTSAQKNPTAFYLCASSVQGLGEAFFGQGTRLTVV.

The chain links TRBV5-1 to TRBJ2-3; the D gene is possibly TRBD1 (5 bases). Germline V CDR1 and CDR2: SGHRS, YFSETQ. V dropped 0 bases and J dropped 10 bases, with 12 bases sitting between them. CDR3 length equals 13 residues. The CDR3 coding sequence is TGCGCCAGCAGCTTGGCGGACACGTCCTCGCAGTATTTT. Its protein is CASSLADTSSQYF. The full variable domain, in which reference TRBV5-1 and TRBJ2-3 provide the parts outside the CDR3, is KAGVTQTPRYLIKTRGQQVTLSCSPISGHRSVSWYQQTPGQGLQFLFEYFSETQRNKGNFPGRFSGRQFSNSRSEMNVSTLELGDSALYLCASSLADTSSQYFGPGTRLTVL.

This clone was seen only once. This rearrangement joins TRBV27 to TRBJ2-3; tentative D call: TRBD2 (7 bases). The V and J ends lost 6 bases and 6 bases respectively, with 25 bases between them. CDR3 length: 17 amino acids. Germline V gene lookup returns CDR1 MNHEY and CDR2 SMNVEV (reference sequence). The CDR3, as DNA: TGTGCCAGCAGCTCGCTCGCTGCGGGGGCCGGGACGGATACGCAGTATTTT. Amino acids: CASSSLAAGAGTDTQYF.

The chain combines TRBV19 with TRBJ1-1, with D possibly TRBD1 on 5 matching bases. Germline lookup yields CDR1 LNHDA and CDR2 SQIVND (reference sequence). The CDR3 has 12 amino acids. The V end lost 6 bases, the J end lost 11 bases, and 16 bases lay between the germline ends. CDR3 nucleotides: TGTGCCAGTAGACGACCTCGGGGGTTGGCTTTCTTT. Residues: CASRRPRGLAFF.

V is TRBV7-2 and J is TRBJ1-4; D remains ambiguous. CDR3 length: 16 amino acids. CDR1 is SGHTA, CDR2 FQGNSA, per germline. V lost 0 bases and J 1 base, leaving 9 bases between the germline ends. The CDR3: CASSLAWRVTNEKLFF. In DNA form, the CDR3 reads TGTGCCAGCAGCTTAGCCTGGCGGGTAACTAATGAAAAACTGTTTTTT.

The chain recombines TRBV19 with TRBJ1-5, with 7 nucleotides matching TRBD1. The CDR3 is made up of 16 amino acids. J gave up 2 bases and V 6 bases, and 10 bases lay outside the gene matches. CDR1 is LNHDA and CDR2 is SQIVND in the germline V gene (reference sequence). The CDR3 reads CASRFFTGVGNQPQHF. The CDR3 nucleotides are TGTGCCAGTAGATTTTTTACAGGGGTTGGCAATCAGCCCCAGCATTTT.

In its sample, this clone was seen once. V is TRBV5-4 and J is TRBJ2-5; D possibly corresponds to TRBD1 (6 bases). Judging by the DNA end, TRBJ2-7 fits better; the J call may be wrong. This CDR3 spans 13 amino acids. CDR1 and CDR2 from the germline V gene are SGHNT and YYREEE (reference sequence). CDR3 in DNA: TGTGCCAGCAGCTTCAGGGGATCCTACGAGCAGTACTTC. This translates into CASSFRGSYEQYF.

Only a few counts were recorded for this clone. The chain recombines TRBV5-1 with TRBJ1-2; tentatively, D is TRBD1 (6 bases). Germline assignment: CDR1 SGHRS and CDR2 YFSETQ. This CDR3 has 14 amino acids. The V gene lost 3 bases and the J gene lost 7 bases, with 16 bases spanning the gap. This CDR3 reads CASSSDWGQRGYTF. The CDR3 DNA reads TGCGCCAGCAGCTCCGACTGGGGACAACGTGGCTACACCTTC.

Note on this clone: This sample includes further DNA sequences coding for the same CDR3. The genes are TRBV6-4 and TRBJ2-1; D uncertain. The germline V gene encodes CDR1 MRHNA and CDR2 SNTAGT. This CDR3 comprises 13 residues. V was cut by 10 bases and J by 4 bases, with 14 bases left in between. This CDR3 is CATRSGQYNEQFF. The CDR3 DNA is TGTGCCACCCGATCGGGTCAGTACAATGAGCAGTTCTTC.

The rearrangement links TRBV28 to TRBJ1-4; TRBD1 matches 7 bases. The V and J ends lost 6 bases and 3 bases, in that order; junction bases with no gene match: 7. The germline CDR1 and CDR2 sequences are MDHEN and SYDVKM. The CDR3 consists of 15 residues. Written as DNA, the CDR3 is TGTGCCAGCAGGAACCCAGGGGGGCCTAATGAAAAACTGTTTTTT. Translated: CASRNPGGPNEKLFF.

This rearrangement joins TRBV19 to TRBJ1-2; D remains unclear. The CDR3 length is 16 residues. Trimming removed 4 bases at V and 5 bases at J, with 20 bases between. Germline CDR1 is LNHDA and CDR2 is SQIVND (reference sequence). CDR3 region: CASSSPLAGKHYGYTF. The CDR3, as DNA: TGTGCCAGTAGTAGCCCCTTGGCGGGGAAGCATTATGGCTACACCTTC.

V is TRBV10-2 and J is TRBJ1-2, with 9 nucleotides matching TRBD1. V lost 3 bases to trimming and J lost 8 bases; unmatched junction nucleotides: 7. The germline V gene has CDR1 WSHSY and CDR2 SAAADI. The length of the CDR3 is 14 residues. In DNA form, the CDR3 reads TGCGCCAGCAGTGATCCCGGGACAGGGCGCGGCTACACCTTC. Its protein product is CASSDPGTGRGYTF.

The chain links TRBV15 to TRBJ1-4, with unresolved D. The V gene's germline CDR1 is LNHNV and CDR2 YYDKDF (reference sequence). Deletions cut 1 base from V and 6 bases from J, with 9 bases between. There are 14 residues in the CDR3. The CDR3 DNA follows: TGTGCCACCAGCAGAGCTAAACCGGATGAAAAACTGTTTTTT. Translated, it gives CATSRAKPDEKLFF.

This clone appeared a few times. This chain links TRBV5-1 with TRBJ1-6; D gene ambiguous. The germline V and J ends were trimmed by 2 bases and 6 bases, with 6 bases remaining between them. CDR1 is SGHRS, CDR2 YFSETQ, per germline. CDR3 length: 13 amino acids. This CDR3 reads CASSLEINSPLHF. CDR3 coding DNA: TGCGCCAGCAGCTTAGAGATTAATTCACCCCTCCACTTT.

There are a few counts of this clone. V usage is TRBV10-3 and J usage is TRBJ1-3; no definite D call. V lost 0 bases and J 4 bases, leaving 4 bases between the germline ends. Germline assignment: CDR1 ENHRY and CDR2 SYGVKD. The CDR3 extends over 13 amino acids. The CDR3 DNA reads as TGTGCCATCAGTGAGTCCGTAGGAAACACCATATATTTT. This encodes CAISESVGNTIYF.

Details on this clone: The germline gene is not matched at one end of the junction; a read error may be the cause. The chain couples TRBV7-9 to TRBJ1-1; 7 bases are shared with TRBD1. The germline CDR1 and CDR2 sequences are SEHNR and FQNEAQ (reference sequence). The CDR3 length is 12 residues. In nucleotides, the CDR3 is TGTTCCAGCAGCCGACAGGGAACTGAAGCTTTCTTT. Protein product: CSSSRQGTEAFF.